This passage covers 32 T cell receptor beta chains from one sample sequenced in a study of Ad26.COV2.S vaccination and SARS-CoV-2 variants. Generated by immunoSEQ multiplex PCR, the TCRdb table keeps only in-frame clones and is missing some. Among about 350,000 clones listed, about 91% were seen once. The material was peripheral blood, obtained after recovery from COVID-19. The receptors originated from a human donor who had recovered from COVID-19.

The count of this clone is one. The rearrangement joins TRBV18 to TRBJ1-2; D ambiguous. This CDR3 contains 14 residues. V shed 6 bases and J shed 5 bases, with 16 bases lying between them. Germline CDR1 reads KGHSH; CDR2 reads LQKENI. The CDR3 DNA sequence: TGTGCCAGCTCCCCTGACCGCTACGGTTATGGCTACACCTTC. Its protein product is CASSPDRYGYGYTF.

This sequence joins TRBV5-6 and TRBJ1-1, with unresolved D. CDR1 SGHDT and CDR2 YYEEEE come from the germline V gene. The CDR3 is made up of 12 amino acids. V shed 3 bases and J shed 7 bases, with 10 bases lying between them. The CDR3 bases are TGTGCCAGCAGCTCGAGGCGGATTGAAGCTTTCTTT. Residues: CASSSRRIEAFF.

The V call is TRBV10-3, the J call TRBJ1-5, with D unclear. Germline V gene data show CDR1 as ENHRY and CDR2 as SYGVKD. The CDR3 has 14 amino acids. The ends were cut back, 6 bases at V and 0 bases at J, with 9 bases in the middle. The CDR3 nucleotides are TGTGCCATCAGCAGGACGGATAGCAATCAGCCCCAGCATTTT. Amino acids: CAISRTDSNQPQHF.

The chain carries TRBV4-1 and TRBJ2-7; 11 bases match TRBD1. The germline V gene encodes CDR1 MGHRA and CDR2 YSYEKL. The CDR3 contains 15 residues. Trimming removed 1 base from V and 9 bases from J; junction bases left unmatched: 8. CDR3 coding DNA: TGCGCCAGCAGCCAAGTGGGTGGACAGGGGGCTGGGCAGTACTTC. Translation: CASSQVGGQGAGQYF.

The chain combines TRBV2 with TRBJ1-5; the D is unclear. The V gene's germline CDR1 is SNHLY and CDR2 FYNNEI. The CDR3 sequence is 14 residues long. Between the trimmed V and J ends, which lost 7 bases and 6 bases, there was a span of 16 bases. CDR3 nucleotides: TGTGCCAGCACTCCAGCTCGTATGGGTCAGCCCCAGCATTTT. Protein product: CASTPARMGQPQHF.

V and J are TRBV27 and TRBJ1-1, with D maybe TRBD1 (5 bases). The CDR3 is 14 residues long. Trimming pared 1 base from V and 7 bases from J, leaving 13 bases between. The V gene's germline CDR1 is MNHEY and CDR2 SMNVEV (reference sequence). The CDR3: CASSLYPGGIEAFF. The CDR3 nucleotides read TGTGCCAGCAGTTTATACCCGGGGGGGATTGAAGCTTTCTTT.

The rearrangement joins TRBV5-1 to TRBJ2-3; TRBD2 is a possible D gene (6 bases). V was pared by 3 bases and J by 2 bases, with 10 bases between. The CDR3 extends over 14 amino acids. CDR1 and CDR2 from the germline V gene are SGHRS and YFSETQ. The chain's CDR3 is CASSWGEYTDTQYF. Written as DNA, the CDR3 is TGCGCCAGCAGCTGGGGGGAGTACACAGATACGCAGTATTTT.

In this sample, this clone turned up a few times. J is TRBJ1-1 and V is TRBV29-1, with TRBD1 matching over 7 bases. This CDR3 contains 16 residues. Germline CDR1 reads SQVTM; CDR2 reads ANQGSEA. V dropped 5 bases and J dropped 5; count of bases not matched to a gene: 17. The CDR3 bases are TGCAGCGTTCCATTCCGACAGGGCTCCATGGGGACTGAAGCTTTCTTT. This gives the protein CSVPFRQGSMGTEAFF.

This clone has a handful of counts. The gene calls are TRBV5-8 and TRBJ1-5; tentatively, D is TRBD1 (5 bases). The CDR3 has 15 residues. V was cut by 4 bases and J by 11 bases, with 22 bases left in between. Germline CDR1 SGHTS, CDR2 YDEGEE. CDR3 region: CASSPSSGGPTAQHF. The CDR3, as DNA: TGTGCCAGCAGCCCGTCCTCCGGCGGCCCGACAGCCCAGCATTTT.

The CDR3: CASSPWGGGTDTQYF. The CDR3 nucleotides read TGCGCCAGCAGTCCCTGGGGAGGGGGGACAGATACGCAGTATTTT. J is TRBJ2-3 and V is TRBV10-1; a weak D match, TRBD2 (7 bases). Trimming left V 5 bases short and J 3 bases short, with 15 bases between. The germline V gene encodes CDR1 WNHNN and CDR2 SYGVQD (reference sequence). The CDR3 loop spans 15 amino acids.

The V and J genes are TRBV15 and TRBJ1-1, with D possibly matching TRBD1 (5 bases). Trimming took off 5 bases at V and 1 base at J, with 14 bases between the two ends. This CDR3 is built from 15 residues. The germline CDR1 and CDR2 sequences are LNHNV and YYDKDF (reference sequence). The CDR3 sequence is CATSAGRGTNTEAFF. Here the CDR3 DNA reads TGTGCCACCAGCGCCGGGCGAGGGACGAACACTGAAGCTTTCTTT.

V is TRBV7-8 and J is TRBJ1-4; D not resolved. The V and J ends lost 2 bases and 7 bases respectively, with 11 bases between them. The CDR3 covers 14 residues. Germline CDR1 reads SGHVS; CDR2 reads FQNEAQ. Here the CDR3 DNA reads TGTGCCAGCAGCTTAAGTACAGAGGGTGAAAAACTGTTTTTT. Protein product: CASSLSTEGEKLFF.

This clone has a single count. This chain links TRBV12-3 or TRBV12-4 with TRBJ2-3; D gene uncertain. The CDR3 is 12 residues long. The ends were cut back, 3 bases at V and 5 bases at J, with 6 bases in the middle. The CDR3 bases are TGTGCCAGCAGTTTTGCAGTAGATACGCAGTATTTT. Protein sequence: CASSFAVDTQYF.

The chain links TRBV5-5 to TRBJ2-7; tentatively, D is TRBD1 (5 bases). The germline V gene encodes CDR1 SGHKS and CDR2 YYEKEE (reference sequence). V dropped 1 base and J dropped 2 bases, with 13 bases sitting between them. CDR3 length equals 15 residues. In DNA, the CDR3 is TGTGCCAGCAGCTTGTCTACAGGAGCTACCTACGAGCAGTACTTC. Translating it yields CASSLSTGATYEQYF.

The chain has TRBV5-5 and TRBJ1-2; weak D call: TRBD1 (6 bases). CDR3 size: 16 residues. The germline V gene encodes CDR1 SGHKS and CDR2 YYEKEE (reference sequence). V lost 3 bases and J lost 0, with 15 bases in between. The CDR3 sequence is CASSSAGGSTNYGYTF. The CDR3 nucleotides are TGTGCCAGCAGCTCCGCGGGGGGCAGCACTAACTATGGCTACACCTTC.

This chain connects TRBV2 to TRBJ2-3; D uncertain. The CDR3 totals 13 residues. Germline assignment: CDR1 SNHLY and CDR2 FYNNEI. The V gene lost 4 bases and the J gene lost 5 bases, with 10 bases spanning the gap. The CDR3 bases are TGTGCCAGCAGTGGAGGTTTAGGAGATACGCAGTATTTT. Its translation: CASSGGLGDTQYF.

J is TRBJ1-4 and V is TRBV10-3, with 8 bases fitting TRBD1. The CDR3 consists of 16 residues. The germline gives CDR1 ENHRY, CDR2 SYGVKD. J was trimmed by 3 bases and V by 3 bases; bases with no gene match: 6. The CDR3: CAISDPDRGANEKLFF. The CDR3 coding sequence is TGTGCCATCAGTGATCCCGACAGGGGAGCTAATGAAAAACTGTTTTTT.

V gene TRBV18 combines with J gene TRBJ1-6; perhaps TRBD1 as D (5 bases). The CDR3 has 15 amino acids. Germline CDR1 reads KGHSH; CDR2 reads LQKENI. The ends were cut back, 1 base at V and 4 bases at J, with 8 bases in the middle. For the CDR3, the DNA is TGTGCCAGCTCACCACGGACACCTTATAATTCACCCCTCCACTTT. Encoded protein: CASSPRTPYNSPLHF.

Here the CDR3 reads CASSLRQSSYNSPLHF. CDR3 in DNA: TGTGCCAGCAGCTTACGTCAGAGCTCCTATAATTCACCCCTCCACTTT. The chain is built from TRBV7-9 and TRBJ1-6; no firm D call. Trimming shortened V by 2 bases and J by 0 bases, and 8 bases separated the two germline ends. Germline V gene lookup returns CDR1 SEHNR and CDR2 FQNEAQ (reference sequence). CDR3 length: 16 residues.

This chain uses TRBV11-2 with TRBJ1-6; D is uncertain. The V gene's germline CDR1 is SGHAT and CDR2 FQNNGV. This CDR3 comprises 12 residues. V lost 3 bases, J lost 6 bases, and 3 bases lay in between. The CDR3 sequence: CASSFFNSPLHF. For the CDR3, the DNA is TGTGCCAGCAGCTTCTTTAATTCACCCCTCCACTTT.

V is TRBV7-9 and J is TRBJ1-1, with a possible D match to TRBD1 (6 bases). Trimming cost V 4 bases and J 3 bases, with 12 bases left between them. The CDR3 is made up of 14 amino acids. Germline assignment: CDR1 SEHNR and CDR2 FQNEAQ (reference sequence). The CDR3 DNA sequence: TGTGCCAGCAGCTCCCAACAGGGTTACACTGAAGCTTTCTTT. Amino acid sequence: CASSSQQGYTEAFF.

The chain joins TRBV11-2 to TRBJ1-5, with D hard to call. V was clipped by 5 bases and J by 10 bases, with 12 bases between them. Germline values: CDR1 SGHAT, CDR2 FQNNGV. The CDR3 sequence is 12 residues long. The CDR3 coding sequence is TGTGCCAGCAGCCTAGGGAGGGAACCCCAGCATTTT. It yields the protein CASSLGREPQHF.

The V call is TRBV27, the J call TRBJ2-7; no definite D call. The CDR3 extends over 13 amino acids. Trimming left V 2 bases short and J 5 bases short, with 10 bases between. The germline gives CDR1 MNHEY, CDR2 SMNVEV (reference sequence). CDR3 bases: TGTGCCAGCAGTTTAGACTTCTCAAACGAGCAGTACTTC. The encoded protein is CASSLDFSNEQYF.

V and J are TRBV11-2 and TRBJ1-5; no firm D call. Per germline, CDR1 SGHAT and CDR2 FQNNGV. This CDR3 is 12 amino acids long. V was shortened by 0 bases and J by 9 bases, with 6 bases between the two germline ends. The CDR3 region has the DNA TGTGCCAGCAGCTTAGAGGTAGGGCCCCAGCATTTT. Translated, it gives CASSLEVGPQHF.

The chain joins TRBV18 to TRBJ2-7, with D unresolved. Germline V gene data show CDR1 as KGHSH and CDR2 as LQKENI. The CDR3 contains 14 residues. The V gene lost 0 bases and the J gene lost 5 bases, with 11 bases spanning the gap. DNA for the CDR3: TGTGCCAGCTCACCACCGGCTGAGCGCCACGAGCAGTACTTC. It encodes CASSPPAERHEQYF.

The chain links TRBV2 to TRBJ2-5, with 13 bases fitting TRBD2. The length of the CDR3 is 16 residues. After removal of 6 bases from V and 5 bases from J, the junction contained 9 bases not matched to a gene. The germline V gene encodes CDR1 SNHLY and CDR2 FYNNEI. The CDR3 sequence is CASRRGLAGREETQYF. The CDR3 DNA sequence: TGTGCCAGCAGGAGGGGACTAGCGGGGAGAGAGGAGACCCAGTACTTC.

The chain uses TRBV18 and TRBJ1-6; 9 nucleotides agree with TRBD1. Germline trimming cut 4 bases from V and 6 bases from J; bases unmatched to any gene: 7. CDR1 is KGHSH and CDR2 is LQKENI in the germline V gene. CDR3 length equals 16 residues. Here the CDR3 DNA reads TGTGCCAGCTCACTAGTAGGGGGACAGGGTAATTCACCCCTCCACTTT. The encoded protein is CASSLVGGQGNSPLHF.

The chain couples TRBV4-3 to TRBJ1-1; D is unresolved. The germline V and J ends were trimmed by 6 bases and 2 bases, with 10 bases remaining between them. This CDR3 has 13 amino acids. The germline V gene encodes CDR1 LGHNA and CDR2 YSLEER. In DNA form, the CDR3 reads TGCGCCAGCAGTCGCGAGGGAAACACTGAAGCTTTCTTT. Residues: CASSREGNTEAFF.

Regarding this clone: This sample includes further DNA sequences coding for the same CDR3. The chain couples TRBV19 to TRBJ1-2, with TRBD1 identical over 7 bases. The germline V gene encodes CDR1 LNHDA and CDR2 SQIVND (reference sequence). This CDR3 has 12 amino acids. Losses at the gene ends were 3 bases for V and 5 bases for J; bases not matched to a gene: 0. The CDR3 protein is CASSMTGYGYTF. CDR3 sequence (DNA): TGTGCCAGTAGTATGACAGGGTATGGCTACACCTTC. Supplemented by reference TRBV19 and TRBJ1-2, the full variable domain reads DGGITQSPKYLFRKEGQNVTLSCEQNLNHDAMYWYRQDPGQGLRLIYYSQIVNDFQKGDIAEGYSVSREKKESFPLTVTSAQKNPTAFYLCASSMTGYGYTFGSGTRLTVV.

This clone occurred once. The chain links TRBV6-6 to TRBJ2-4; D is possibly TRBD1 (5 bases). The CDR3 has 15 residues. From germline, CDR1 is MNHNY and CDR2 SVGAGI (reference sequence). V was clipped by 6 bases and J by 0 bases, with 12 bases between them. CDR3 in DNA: TGTGCCAGCAGCCCCTCCCAGGGAGCCAAAAACATTCAGTACTTC. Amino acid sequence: CASSPSQGAKNIQYF.

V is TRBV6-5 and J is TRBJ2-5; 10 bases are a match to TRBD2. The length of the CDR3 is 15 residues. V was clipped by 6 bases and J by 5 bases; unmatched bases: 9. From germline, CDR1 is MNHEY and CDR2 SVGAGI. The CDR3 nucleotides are TGTGCCAGCAGCGCATTTCTAGCGGGGGATGAGACCCAGTACTTC. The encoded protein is CASSAFLAGDETQYF.

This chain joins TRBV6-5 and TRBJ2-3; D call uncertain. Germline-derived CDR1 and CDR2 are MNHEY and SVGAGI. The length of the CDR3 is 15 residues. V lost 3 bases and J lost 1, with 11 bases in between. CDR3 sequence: CASSYFGEGTDTQYF. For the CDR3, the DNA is TGTGCCAGCAGTTATTTCGGTGAGGGCACAGATACGCAGTATTTT.